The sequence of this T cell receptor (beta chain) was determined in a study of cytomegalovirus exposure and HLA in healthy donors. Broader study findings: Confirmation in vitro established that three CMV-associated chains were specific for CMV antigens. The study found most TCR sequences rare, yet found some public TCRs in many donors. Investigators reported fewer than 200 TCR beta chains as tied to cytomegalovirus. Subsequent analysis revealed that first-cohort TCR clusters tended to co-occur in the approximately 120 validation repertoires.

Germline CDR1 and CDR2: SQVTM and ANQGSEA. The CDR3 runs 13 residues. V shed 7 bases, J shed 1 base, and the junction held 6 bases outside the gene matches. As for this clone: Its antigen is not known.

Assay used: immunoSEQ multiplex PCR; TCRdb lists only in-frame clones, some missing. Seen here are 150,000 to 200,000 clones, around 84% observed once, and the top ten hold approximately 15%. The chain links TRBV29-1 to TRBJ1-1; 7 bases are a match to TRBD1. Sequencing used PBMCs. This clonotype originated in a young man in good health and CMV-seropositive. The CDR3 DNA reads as TGCAGCGGGAGGGGACAGCAGAACACTGAAGCTTTCTTT. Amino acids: CSGRGQQNTEAFF.